This T cell receptor beta chain was captured in a study of Graves' ophthalmopathy and Graves' hyperthyroidism. The evidence that diagnosis relied on was clinical symptoms, serum thyroxine, TRAb, thyroid ultrasound and orbital computed tomography. What supplied the PBMCs was 7.5 to 10 ml of fresh peripheral blood. There are many counts of this clonotype. As the template, RNA transcripts were used to amplify TCR beta CDR3 regions. Scientists carried out first-round RT-PCR using HTBI primers and then a second-round multiplex PCR. TCRdb processed the multiplex PCR reads anew with MiXCR; each CDR3 protein has one entry. The sample has about 220,000 distinct CDR3 sequences; about 22% are singletons. The sample consisted of peripheral blood. This receptor was identified in a woman aged 45-59 years with Graves' ophthalmopathy.

The CDR3 loop reads CASSGDGRNQPQHF. The CDR3 nucleotides read TGCGCCAGCAGCGGGGACGGACGCAATCAGCCCCAGCATTTT. The chain joins TRBV4-1 to TRBJ1-5; D perhaps matches TRBD1 (5 bases). Germline CDR1 reads MGHRA; CDR2 reads YSYEKL. V was clipped by 5 bases and J by 2 bases, with 10 bases between them. The length of the CDR3 is 14 residues.